The clone carrying this TCR beta chain was detected a few times. Its antigen is undetermined. The source of the sample is a study of cytotoxic CD8 clonotypes in ibrutinib-treated CLL. The study's findings and limits: In sustained-remission versus progressing patients, sampling times differed.

Method: immunoSEQ multiplex PCR; TCRdb's copy keeps in-frame clones and lacks some. The sample comprises some 150,000 clones, 70% to 80% of which are singletons, and approximately 30% rests with the top ten. V trimming: 2 bases; J trimming: 4 bases; junction bases outside the gene matches: 8. The germline V gene has CDR1 GTSNPN and CDR2 SVGIG (reference sequence). The CDR3 is made up of 15 amino acids. The receptor's source is a human donor with chronic lymphocytic leukemia. The sequences come from PBMCs, collected after 12 months of ibrutinib treatment. V and J are TRBV30 and TRBJ2-7; 10 positions agree with TRBD2. In DNA, the CDR3 is TGTGCCTGGAGTCTAGCGGGGGCCAAGGTATACGAGCAGTACTTC. Encoded protein: CAWSLAGAKVYEQYF.